Listed below are T cell receptor beta chains from one sample, sequenced in a study of blood T cell repertoires in COVID-19. The repertoire was sequenced with immunoSEQ multiplex PCR; TCRdb's copy has only in-frame clones and lacks some. Among some 88,000 clones listed, around 79% were seen once. Sequenced sample: peripheral blood. Receptors originate from a human donor in a cohort sampled during active COVID-19. Each CDR3 is given with its conserved first and last residue. D genes are given only for firm matches. Size tells how often a clone was seen (once, few, many) or the class of an expanded clone, and some rows leave it out.

J,size,D,V,DNA,CDR3
TRBJ2-3,.,TRBD2,TRBV7-2,TGTGCCAGCAGCTTAGGAGGTTGGGGGACTAGCAGTGGGACGCAGTATTTT,CASSLGGWGTSSGTQYF
TRBJ1-2,.,.,TRBV5-1,TGCGCCAGCAGCTTGAATGGGGGCGGCTATGGCTACACCTTC,CASSLNGGGYGYTF
TRBJ2-3,.,TRBD2,TRBV4-3,TGCGCCAGCAGCCAAGAAATGGAGCGGGAGAGGTCGGCAGATACGCAGTATTTT,CASSQEMERERSADTQYF
TRBJ2-7,.,.,TRBV5-1,TGCGCCAGCAGGGACAGTACCTACGAGCAGTACTTC,CASRDSTYEQYF
TRBJ2-5,few,TRBD2,TRBV19,TGTGCCAGTAGTAGGACTAGCGGGTACCAAGAGACCCAGTACTTC,CASSRTSGYQETQYF
TRBJ2-7,.,TRBD1,TRBV6-5,TGTGCCAGCAGCACCACAGGGGGCTCCTACGAGCAGTACTTC,CASSTTGGSYEQYF
TRBJ1-2,.,.,TRBV29-1,TGCAGCGTTAGAGAACTAGACTATGGCTACACCTTC,CSVRELDYGYTF
TRBJ2-5,once,TRBD2,TRBV27,TGTGCCAGCAGTCGACTAGCGGGAGAATCTCCAGAGACCCAGTACTTC,CASSRLAGESPETQYF
TRBJ2-5,.,.,TRBV7-9,TGTGCCAGCGTAGGAGTAGCTCTGGAGACCCAGTACTTC,CASVGVALETQYF
TRBJ1-1,.,.,TRBV4-3,TGCGCCAGCAGCCAGGGCAGGGAGAACACTGAAGCTTTCTTT,CASSQGRENTEAFF
TRBJ1-3,.,.,TRBV9,TGTGCCAGCAGCCCAGACACAGGAAACACCATATATTTT,CASSPDTGNTIYF
TRBJ1-6,.,.,TRBV4-3,TGCGCCAGCAGCCAAGTAGGTGCAGGATCAGCACCCCTCCACTTT,CASSQVGAGSAPLHF
TRBJ1-5,.,.,TRBV2,TGTGCCAGCAGTGAAACTCTTCCCGGAGATCAGCCCCAGCATTTT,CASSETLPGDQPQHF
TRBJ2-5,.,.,TRBV2,TGTGCCAGCAGCGCCACTTCGTACCAAGAGACCCAGTACTTC,CASSATSYQETQYF
TRBJ2-7,.,TRBD1,TRBV5-1,TGCGCCAGCAGCTGGGGGGACAGGGGCGAGCAGTACTTC,CASSWGDRGEQYF
TRBJ2-2,few,TRBD2,TRBV5-4,TGTGCCAGCAGCTTGGAGCCTAGCGGGAGCACCGGGGAGCTGTTTTTT,CASSLEPSGSTGELFF
TRBJ2-7,.,TRBD2,TRBV5-6,TGTGCCAGCAGCCGGACTAGCGGGGGAGGCTACGAGCAGTACTTC,CASSRTSGGGYEQYF
TRBJ2-1,.,.,TRBV5-1,TGCGCCAGCAGAAAGGGGGAATCTCTAGCGGAGACCTACAATGAGCAGTTCTTC,CASRKGESLAETYNEQFF
TRBJ2-3,once,TRBD2,TRBV28,TGTGCCAGCAGTTCCCCCGGCTCAGCGGGGACAGATACGCAGTATTTT,CASSSPGSAGTDTQYF
TRBJ1-5,.,TRBD1,TRBV4-1,TGCGCCAGCAGCCAAGATCTTCCCCAGGGGGATAGCAATCAGCCCCAGCATTTT,CASSQDLPQGDSNQPQHF
TRBJ2-5,.,TRBD2,TRBV7-2,TGTGCCAGCAGGCCTAGCGGGAGTCCCCAGGCCCAGTACTTC,CASRPSGSPQAQYF
TRBJ2-2,.,TRBD1,TRBV5-1,TGCGCCAGCAGCTTGGGACAGGGTGGCGCCGGGGAGCTGTTTTTT,CASSLGQGGAGELFF
TRBJ2-7,.,.,TRBV15,TGTGCCACCAGCAGAGATAGTGGACAAGCCTACGAGCAGTACTTC,CATSRDSGQAYEQYF
TRBJ2-6,.,.,TRBV2,TGTGCCAGCAAACTACTAGTTGCCGGGGCCAACGTCCTGACTTTC,CASKLLVAGANVLTF
TRBJ2-2,.,TRBD2,TRBV7-9,TGTGCCAGCAGCCCGGGGGGGGCCGGGGAGCTGTTTTTT,CASSPGGAGELFF
TRBJ1-5,.,.,TRBV14,TGTGCCAGCAGCCAAGGCCGGATAGGATCAACTAATCAGTTATATAGCAATCAGCCCCAGCATTTT,CASSQGRIGSTNQLYSNQPQHF
TRBJ1-1,few,.,TRBV18,TGTGCCAGCTCACCAAGGGCGGGAGATGAAGCTTTCTTT,CASSPRAGDEAFF
TRBJ2-1,.,TRBD1,TRBV28,TGTGCCAGCAGTCGAATTTGGACAGGGGGCTCCTACAATGAGCAGTTCTTC,CASSRIWTGGSYNEQFF